This is a list of T cell receptor beta chains from one sample in a study of molecular identifiers for immune sequencing clone quantification. Each CDR3 protein is one row after TCRdb ran MiXCR on the PCR reads. This repertoire shows about half a million distinct CDR3 sequences, around a fifth found once; its top ten account for 0.84%. The specimen sequenced was naive CD8+ T cells from blood, with Jurkat cell RNA spiked in. Source of these receptors: a human donor in good health. Some libraries in this study had Jurkat cell RNA spiked in. The CDR3 runs from the conserved cysteine through the conserved F or W.

TRBJ2-3	TRBV4-3	CASSQDRGPDTQYF
TRBJ2-1	TRBV20-1	CSARHPLAGGGNEQFF
TRBJ2-3	TRBV7-3	CASSLGISGSGADTQYF
TRBJ2-3	TRBV19	CASSTGTGSQYF
TRBJ1-1	TRBV2	CASSDSGIWGEAFF
TRBJ2-4	TRBV12-5	CASGPQGRGVKNIQYF
TRBJ2-7	TRBV20-1	CSARDSHTYEQYF
TRBJ2-1	TRBV29-1	CSVEAWGTGDNEQFF
TRBJ1-1	TRBV12-3/TRBV12-4	CASSTLTFEAFF
TRBJ2-7	TRBV7-9	CASSPAVAYEQYF
TRBJ1-1	TRBV27	CASSFTPMNTEAFF
TRBJ2-2	TRBV27	CASRELAGGPGELFF
TRBJ2-1	TRBV9	CASCVSAGEPEQFF
TRBJ2-1	TRBV12-3/TRBV12-4	CASSPGPGQFF
TRBJ2-7	TRBV9	CASSVAVGAYEQYF
TRBJ1-2	TRBV3-1	CVSSQDRTGGDYGYTF
TRBJ2-2	TRBV19	CASSEYTGELFF
TRBJ2-2	TRBV12-3/TRBV12-4	CASSLEQGDFTGELFF
TRBJ2-2	TRBV7-9	CASSHQGTGTGELFF
TRBJ1-1	TRBV6-5	CASSYSARRTEAFF
.	TRBV10-3	CAISGGQGVGTDTQHF
TRBJ2-2	TRBV3-1	CASTRGAGNTGELFF
TRBJ2-3	TRBV30	CAWSATEDTQYF
TRBJ1-3	TRBV15	CATSRERGGGNTIYF
TRBJ2-4	TRBV12-3/TRBV12-4	CASSGTGGGVAKNIQYF
TRBJ1-2	TRBV12-3/TRBV12-4	CASSLSRTGYTF
TRBJ1-4	TRBV4-1	CASMEADGEKLFF
TRBJ1-1	TRBV7-9	CASTILNTEAFF
TRBJ1-3	TRBV15	CATSPGHLSGNTIYF
TRBJ2-3	TRBV5-5	CASSFSGSSGDTQYF
TRBJ2-3	TRBV5-1	CASEQGMSTDTQYF
TRBJ1-1	TRBV12-3/TRBV12-4	CASSLGRGAFF
TRBJ2-2	TRBV12-3/TRBV12-4	CASSPTDAAGELFF
TRBJ2-3	TRBV14	CASSQGVVNTDTQYF
TRBJ2-3	TRBV6-5	CASRILPGLAGGGSTDTQYF
TRBJ2-2	TRBV7-9	CASSPPATSYGGELFF
TRBJ1-6	TRBV12-3/TRBV12-4	CASSPGGPLHF
TRBJ1-4	TRBV7-9	CASSFRTGVEKLFF
TRBJ2-3	TRBV27	CASSFYSGTDTQYF
TRBJ2-7	TRBV6-5	CASRYRDRGPYEQYF
TRBJ2-1	TRBV6-5	CASRTNSGKSYNEQFF